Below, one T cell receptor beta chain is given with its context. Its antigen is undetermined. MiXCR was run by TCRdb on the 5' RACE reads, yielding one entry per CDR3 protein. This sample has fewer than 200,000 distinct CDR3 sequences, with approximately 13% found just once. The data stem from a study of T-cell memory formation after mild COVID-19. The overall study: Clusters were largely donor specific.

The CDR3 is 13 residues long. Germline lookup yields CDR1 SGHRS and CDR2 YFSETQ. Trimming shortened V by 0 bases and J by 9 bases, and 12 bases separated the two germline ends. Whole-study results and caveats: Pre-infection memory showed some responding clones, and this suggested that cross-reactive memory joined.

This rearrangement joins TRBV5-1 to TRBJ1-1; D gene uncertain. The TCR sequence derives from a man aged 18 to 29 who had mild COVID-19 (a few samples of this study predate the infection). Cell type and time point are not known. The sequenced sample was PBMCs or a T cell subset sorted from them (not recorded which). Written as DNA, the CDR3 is TGCGCCAGCAGCTTGGGCTGGACGGTACAAGCTTTCTTT. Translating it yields CASSLGWTVQAFF.